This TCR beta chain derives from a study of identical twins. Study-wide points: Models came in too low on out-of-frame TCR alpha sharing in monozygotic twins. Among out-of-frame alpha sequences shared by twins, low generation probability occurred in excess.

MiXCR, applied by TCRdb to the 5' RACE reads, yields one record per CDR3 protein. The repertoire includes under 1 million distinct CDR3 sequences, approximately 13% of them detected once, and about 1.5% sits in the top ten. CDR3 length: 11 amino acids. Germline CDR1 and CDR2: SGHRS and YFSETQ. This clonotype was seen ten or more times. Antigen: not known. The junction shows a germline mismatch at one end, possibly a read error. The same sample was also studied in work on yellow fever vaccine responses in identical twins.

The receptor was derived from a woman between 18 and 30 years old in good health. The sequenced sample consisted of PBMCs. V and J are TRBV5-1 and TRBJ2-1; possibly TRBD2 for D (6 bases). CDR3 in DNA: TGCGCCAGCAGCTTGGACATAGAGCGGGTCTTC. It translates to CASSLDIERVF.